The entry below gives a single T cell receptor beta chain sequence along with its context. The antigen remains unidentified. This sample stems from a study of T-cell reconstitution after alpha-beta-depleted transplantation in children. Overall study results and limits: Surviving recipient T cells and thymic progenitors underlay high day-60 TCRbeta diversity in some patients. It was newly produced T cells that mostly accounted for T-cell counts and diversity one year after transplant. Expanded graft clones, several hundred of them, were reportedly the source of alpha-beta T cells about two months after transplant.

Unique molecular identifiers were incorporated into the prepared TCRbeta library. TCRdb reprocessed the PCR reads via MiXCR and lists one record per CDR3 protein. The sample lists some 300,000 distinct CDR3 sequences, around 9.1% occurring once. The specimen was PBMCs, collected before TCRalphabeta/CD19-depleted stem cell transplant. This TCR came from a boy under two years old with acute myeloid leukemia, due to receive a stem cell transplant.

The CDR3 reads CASSVAVAGTDTQYF. In DNA, the CDR3 is TGTGCCAGCAGCGTAGCGGTAGCGGGAACAGATACGCAGTATTTT. The chain has TRBV9 and TRBJ2-3, with 8 bases that match TRBD2. CDR3 length equals 15 residues. From germline, CDR1 is SGDLS and CDR2 YYNGEE. With 0 bases clipped from V and 3 bases from J, the junction kept 3 bases outside the gene matches. The full variable domain, in which reference TRBV9 and TRBJ2-3 provide the parts outside the CDR3, is DSGVTQTPKHLITATGQRVTLRCSPRSGDLSVYWYQQSLDQGLQFLIQYYNGEERAKGNILERFSAQQFPDLHSELNLSSLELGDSALYFCASSVAVAGTDTQYFGPGTRLTVL.